This T cell receptor (beta chain) is drawn from a study of T-cell memory formation after mild COVID-19. The germline gives CDR1 WNHNN, CDR2 SYGVQD (reference sequence). The CDR3 covers 16 residues. V was trimmed by 3 bases and J by 2 bases, leaving 16 bases between them. From the 5' RACE reads, TCRdb called clonotypes with MiXCR, one entry per CDR3 protein. The sample has some 330,000 distinct CDR3 sequences; roughly 20% are singletons. The receptor was derived from an adult woman who had mild COVID-19 (a few samples of this study predate the infection). Cell type and time point are not known. The chain is built from TRBV10-1 and TRBJ2-5; D may match TRBD1 or TRBD2 (6 bases each). Source material: PBMCs or a T cell subset sorted from them (not recorded which). CDR3 DNA sequence: TGCGCCAGCAGTGACACTCCAAGGGGGGAGCAAGAGACCCAGTACTTC. Its protein is CASSDTPRGEQETQYF.